This T cell receptor beta chain stems from a study of blood T cell repertoires in COVID-19. This CDR3 comprises 15 residues. This table comes from immunoSEQ multiplex PCR, and its TCRdb copy is limited to in-frame clones, with some not included. The sample includes roughly 210,000 clones, around 89% seen only once; the top ten take about 1.8%. This receptor was identified in a man between 65 and 85 years old with acute or convalescent COVID-19. V usage is TRBV21-1 and J usage is TRBJ1-5; no check of the table's D call, TRBD1, against the DNA was made. TRBV21-1 is designated a pseudogene. The sequencing input was peripheral blood. Here the CDR3 reads CASSPRDRPNQPQHF. CDR3 DNA sequence: TGTGCCAGCAGCCCCCGGGACAGACCAAATCAGCCCCAGCATTTT.